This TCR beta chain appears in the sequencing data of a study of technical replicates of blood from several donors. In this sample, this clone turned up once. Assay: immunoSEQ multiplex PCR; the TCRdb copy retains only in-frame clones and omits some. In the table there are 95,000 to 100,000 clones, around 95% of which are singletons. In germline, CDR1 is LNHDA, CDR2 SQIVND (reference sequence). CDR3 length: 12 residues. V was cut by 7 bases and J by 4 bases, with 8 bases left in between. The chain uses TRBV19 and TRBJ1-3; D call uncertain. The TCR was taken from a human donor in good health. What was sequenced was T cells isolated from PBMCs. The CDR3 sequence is CASTTRGNTIYF. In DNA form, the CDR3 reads TGTGCCAGTACCACCCGGGGAAACACCATATATTTT.